These 5 T cell receptor beta chains originate from one sample sequenced in a study of T cell responses to AZD1222 COVID-19 vaccine. Repertoires were generated with immunoSEQ multiplex PCR, while TCRdb's copy carries only in-frame clones and drops some. The sample yields about 120,000 clones, over 80% seen once. The sequencing here drew on peripheral blood, taken on day 0 of AZD1222 vaccination. These receptor sequences come from an adult in good health.

The gene calls are TRBV27 and TRBJ1-2; D possibly corresponds to TRBD1 (5 bases). The ends were cut back, 4 bases at V and 0 bases at J, with 15 bases in the middle. The CDR3 has 16 residues. Germline CDR1 MNHEY, CDR2 SMNVEV (reference sequence). The CDR3 sequence: CASSSVRDGPNYGYTF. CDR3 DNA sequence: TGTGCCAGCAGTTCAGTACGGGACGGACCTAACTATGGCTACACCTTC.

The chain employs TRBV7-8 and TRBJ1-5; unclear D gene. CDR3 length equals 13 residues. The V gene's germline CDR1 is SGHVS and CDR2 FQNEAQ. V lost 5 bases and J lost 8, with 13 bases in between. The CDR3 sequence: CASSETRREPQHF. CDR3 DNA: TGTGCCAGCAGCGAAACACGGAGAGAGCCCCAGCATTTT.

The table lists this clone with a count of one. This rearrangement joins TRBV5-1 to TRBJ1-5; D unresolved. The germline gives CDR1 SGHRS, CDR2 YFSETQ. The CDR3 sequence is 14 residues long. V lost 4 bases, J lost 1 base, and 9 bases lay in between. CDR3 loop: CASSPRRSNQPQHF. For the CDR3, the DNA is TGCGCCAGCAGCCCGCGGAGGAGCAATCAGCCCCAGCATTTT. The full variable domain, in which reference TRBV5-1 and TRBJ1-5 provide the parts outside the CDR3, is KAGVTQTPRYLIKTRGQQVTLSCSPISGHRSVSWYQQTPGQGLQFLFEYFSETQRNKGNFPGRFSGRQFSNSRSEMNVSTLELGDSALYLCASSPRRSNQPQHFGDGTRLSIL.

The CDR3 reads CASSLVQGDGYTF. The CDR3 nucleotides are TGTGCCAGCAGCTTGGTTCAGGGCGATGGCTACACCTTC. This chain uses TRBV5-4 with TRBJ1-2, with TRBD1 as a possible D gene (5 bases). CDR1 is SGHNT, CDR2 YYREEE, per germline (reference sequence). Trimming took 0 bases from V and 6 from J, leaving 9 bases between them. CDR3 length equals 13 residues.

The rearrangement uses TRBV4-3 and TRBJ2-6, with TRBD2 matching over 10 bases. Germline-derived CDR1 and CDR2 are LGHNA and YSLEER. After removal of 0 bases from V and 4 bases from J, the junction contained 12 bases not matched to a gene. The CDR3 loop spans 20 amino acids. Here the CDR3 reads CASSQDRLGLAAYGANVLTF. In nucleotides, the CDR3 is TGCGCCAGCAGCCAAGATAGGTTAGGACTAGCGGCTTACGGGGCCAACGTCCTGACTTTC.